These 27 T cell receptor beta chains were sequenced from one sample in a study of naive and memory T cell subsets. The beta constant-region primer was an equimolar mix of two oligonucleotides covering TRBC1 and TRBC2. Each CDR3 protein gets one entry after TCRdb re-called the UMI-ligation and nested PCR reads with MiXCR. Of around 160,000 distinct CDR3 sequences listed, about 18% were seen once; the top ten hold about 0.15%. The sample taken for sequencing was naive CD4+ T cells from blood. These receptors were collected from a human donor in good health.

This clonotype was counted between two and nine times. The V and J genes are TRBV15 and TRBJ2-2, with D perhaps matching TRBD2 (6 bases). Per germline, CDR1 LNHNV and CDR2 YYDKDF (reference sequence). The CDR3 has 14 residues. V was shortened by 7 bases and J by 5 bases, with 14 bases between the two germline ends. The CDR3 DNA is TGTGCCACCACCGACGCAGCGGGTACCGGGGAGCTGTTTTTT. Translating it yields CATTDAAGTGELFF. Variable domain in full (rest from reference TRBV15 and TRBJ2-2): DAMVIQNPRYQVTQFGKPVTLSCSQTLNHNVMYWYQQKSSQAPKLLFHYYDKDFNNEADTPDNFQSRRPNTSFCFLDIRSPGLGDTAMYLCATTDAAGTGELFFGEGSRLTVL.

The CDR3 DNA sequence: TGTGCCACCAGCAGTCCACTGCCCCGGGACTCCCGAAGAAATAATGAAAAACTGTTTTTT. Its translation: CATSSPLPRDSRRNNEKLFF. The chain couples TRBV2 to TRBJ1-4; D is possibly TRBD1 (5 bases). CDR1 is SNHLY and CDR2 is FYNNEI in the germline V gene. CDR3 length: 20 amino acids. V lost 10 bases and J 4 bases, leaving 34 bases between the germline ends.

This clonotype was counted ten times or more. V and J are TRBV28 and TRBJ2-3; no reliable D call. The CDR3 spans 15 residues. Deletions cut 4 bases from V and 6 bases from J, with 17 bases between. Germline CDR1 and CDR2: MDHEN and SYDVKM. The CDR3 bases are TGTGCCAGCAGTTCCTGGGGTGGGGTGGCGGATACGCAGTATTTT. Translation: CASSSWGGVADTQYF. Full variable domain (outside the CDR3, taken from reference TRBV28 and TRBJ2-3): DVKVTQSSRYLVKRTGEKVFLECVQDMDHENMFWYRQDPGLGLRLIYFSYDVKMKEKGDIPEGYSVSREKKERFSLILESASTNQTSMYLCASSSWGGVADTQYFGPGTRLTVL.

This chain uses TRBV12-3 or TRBV12-4 with TRBJ2-7; 8 bases are shared with TRBD1. The CDR3 spans 14 residues. Losses at the gene ends were 6 bases for V and 4 bases for J; bases not matched to a gene: 8. CDR3 residues: CASRMDRAGYEQYF. Written as DNA, the CDR3 is TGTGCCAGCAGGATGGACAGGGCAGGATACGAGCAGTACTTC.

This clonotype came up a few times. This chain joins TRBV19 and TRBJ1-6; 9 nucleotides match TRBD1. Germline CDR1 is LNHDA and CDR2 is SQIVND (reference sequence). This CDR3 is 13 amino acids long. J was trimmed by 8 bases and V by 10 bases; bases with no gene match: 6. DNA of the CDR3: TGTGCCACCCAGGACAGGGGATATTCACCCCTCCACTTT. Protein product: CATQDRGYSPLHF.

The chain has TRBV29-1 and TRBJ2-7, with 10 nucleotides matching TRBD1. The V segment lost 1 base and the J segment 4 bases; nucleotides outside the gene matches: 4. Per germline, CDR1 SQVTM and CDR2 ANQGSEA. The CDR3 spans 14 residues. CDR3 region: CSVEGDRGAYEQYF. In DNA form, the CDR3 reads TGCAGCGTTGAAGGGGACAGGGGAGCGTACGAGCAGTACTTC.

A few counts support this clonotype. The chain uses TRBV20-1 and TRBJ2-7, with 9 bases lining up with TRBD2. The germline CDR1 and CDR2 sequences are DFQATT and SNEGSKA (reference sequence). The CDR3 consists of 14 residues. V lost 3 bases and J lost 2; bases outside the gene matches: 5. The DNA of the CDR3 is TGCAGTGCTAGTCGACTAGCGGCTGCCTACGAGCAGTACTTC. Protein: CSASRLAAAYEQYF.

This clonotype was recorded many times. The chain employs TRBV28 and TRBJ2-2; unclear D gene. V was pared by 6 bases and J by 0 bases, with 2 bases between. CDR3 length: 12 amino acids. Germline values: CDR1 MDHEN, CDR2 SYDVKM. CDR3 nucleotide sequence: TGTGCCAGCAGCTCGAACACCGGGGAGCTGTTTTTT. Protein product: CASSSNTGELFF.

The V call is TRBV29-1, the J call TRBJ2-2; 10 nucleotides line up with TRBD1. There are 14 residues in the CDR3. The J segment lost 3 bases and the V segment lost 5 bases, leaving 3 bases of the junction unmatched. CDR1 and CDR2 from the germline V gene are SQVTM and ANQGSEA. DNA for the CDR3: TGCAGCGTTAGGACAGGGGGGGACACCGGGGAGCTGTTTTTT. Its protein is CSVRTGGDTGELFF.

This chain links TRBV3-1 with TRBJ2-3; TRBD2 matches at 10 bases. The V and J ends lost 5 bases and 2 bases, in that order; junction bases with no gene match: 19. From germline, CDR1 is LGHDT and CDR2 YNNKEL (reference sequence). This CDR3 spans 20 amino acids. Here the CDR3 reads CASSSGLPWTSGSTTDTQYF. The DNA for the CDR3 is TGTGCCAGCAGCTCCGGACTCCCCTGGACTAGCGGATCTACCACAGATACGCAGTATTTT.

Only a few counts were recorded for this clonotype. This chain joins TRBV5-1 and TRBJ2-1, with no clear D. Trimming shortened V by 0 bases and J by 1 base, and 8 bases separated the two germline ends. CDR1 SGHRS and CDR2 YFSETQ come from the germline V gene. The CDR3 loop spans 15 amino acids. CDR3 protein: CASSLAVGSYNEQFF. The CDR3, as DNA: TGCGCCAGCAGCTTGGCGGTGGGGTCCTACAATGAGCAGTTCTTC.

This clonotype was observed a handful of times. The rearrangement links TRBV20-1 to TRBJ1-5; D possibly corresponds to TRBD1 (5 bases). Germline V CDR1 and CDR2: DFQATT, SNEGSKA (reference sequence). V lost 5 bases, J lost 2 bases, and 13 bases lay in between. This CDR3 has 14 residues. CDR3 loop: CSALQGSGNQPQHF. The CDR3 bases are TGCAGTGCTCTGCAGGGATCGGGCAATCAGCCCCAGCATTTT.

A few counts support this clonotype. The genes are TRBV12-3 or TRBV12-4 and TRBJ2-3; either TRBD1 or TRBD2 may fit D (5 bases each). V lost 0 bases and J lost 0, with 22 bases in between. This CDR3 is built from 20 residues. The CDR3 reads CASSLAPPVLGERSTDTQYF. DNA of the CDR3: TGTGCCAGCAGTTTAGCACCCCCTGTCCTGGGGGAGCGAAGCACAGATACGCAGTATTTT.

The rearrangement joins TRBV28 to TRBJ2-2; perhaps TRBD2 as D (6 bases). The ends were cut back, 3 bases at V and 0 bases at J, with 20 bases in the middle. The germline V gene encodes CDR1 MDHEN and CDR2 SYDVKM. The CDR3 contains 19 residues. The DNA of the CDR3 is TGTGCCAGCAGTTTGCCCGGCCTGTTTTCGGGGGCGAACACCGGGGAGCTGTTTTTT. It is translated as CASSLPGLFSGANTGELFF.

In its sample, this clonotype was seen a few times. The CDR3 nucleotides read TGTGCCAGCCAACCCGACAGGGAGAACTATGGCTACACCTTC. Translation: CASQPDRENYGYTF. The rearrangement joins TRBV6-5 to TRBJ1-2; 7 nucleotides match TRBD1. The CDR3 runs to 14 residues. In germline, CDR1 is MNHEY, CDR2 SVGAGI. Trimming cost V 8 bases and J 2 bases; bases outside gene matches: 8.

Ten or more counts support this clonotype. The V gene is TRBV14, the J gene TRBJ2-7, with TRBD2 identical over 10 bases. This CDR3 has 16 residues. Unmatched junction bases numbered 10, after V lost 1 base and J lost 7 bases. From germline, CDR1 is SGHDN and CDR2 FVKESK. CDR3 region: CASSQGILAGVREQYF. Written as DNA, the CDR3 is TGTGCCAGCAGCCAAGGTATCCTAGCGGGAGTGAGGGAGCAGTACTTC.

The chain joins TRBV5-1 to TRBJ2-7; perhaps TRBD2 as D (5 bases). Germline-derived CDR1 and CDR2 are SGHRS and YFSETQ. CDR3 length: 14 residues. With 4 bases removed from V and 5 bases from J, the gap between germline ends came to 16 bases. The CDR3: CASSPRVEDHEQYF. The CDR3 DNA sequence: TGCGCCAGCAGCCCACGGGTGGAGGACCACGAGCAGTACTTC.

This clonotype showed up many times. The V and J genes are TRBV5-1 and TRBJ2-7; D gene ambiguous. Germline V gene lookup returns CDR1 SGHRS and CDR2 YFSETQ. The CDR3 is 14 residues long. Deletions cut 3 bases from V and 5 bases from J, with 15 bases between. The CDR3: CASSSSEVAHEQYF. In DNA, the CDR3 is TGCGCCAGCAGCTCGTCCGAAGTAGCCCACGAGCAGTACTTC.

The rearrangement joins TRBV28 to TRBJ2-6; TRBD2 agrees at 8 bases. In germline, CDR1 is MDHEN, CDR2 SYDVKM. The trim removed 5 bases at V and 2 bases at J, leaving 2 bases unmatched. CDR3 length: 15 residues. Here the CDR3 DNA reads TGTGCCAGCAGTAATAGCGGGGCTGGGGCCAACGTCCTGACTTTC. Its protein is CASSNSGAGANVLTF.

This clonotype appeared a few times. The chain links TRBV20-1 to TRBJ1-5; 8 bases match TRBD1. Germline V gives CDR1 DFQATT, CDR2 SNEGSKA (reference sequence). This CDR3 is built from 15 residues. Trimming at V came to 6 bases and at J to 1 base, leaving 8 bases not matched to a gene. CDR3 sequence: CSATDRVGSNQPQHF. The CDR3, as DNA: TGCAGTGCCACGGACAGGGTGGGAAGCAATCAGCCCCAGCATTTT.

This clonotype has more than one count but fewer than ten. The genes are TRBV18 and TRBJ2-5; either TRBD1 or TRBD2 may fit D (5 bases each). The length of the CDR3 is 16 residues. The germline gives CDR1 KGHSH, CDR2 LQKENI. Trimming shortened V by 6 bases and J by 4 bases, and 21 bases separated the two germline ends. DNA of the CDR3: TGTGCCAGCTCGACTGGGGGAGTTTTGACGGGAGAGACCCAGTACTTC. It translates to CASSTGGVLTGETQYF.

The chain employs TRBV20-1 and TRBJ2-1, with TRBD2 matching 8 bases. V dropped 5 bases and J dropped 0; count of bases not matched to a gene: 15. Germline V gene sequence: CDR1 DFQATT, CDR2 SNEGSKA (reference sequence). This CDR3 is 18 amino acids long. In DNA form, the CDR3 reads TGCAGTGCTCGGCGGGGGGTCGCAGTGGGAAGCTCCTACAATGAGCAGTTCTTC. Its protein product is CSARRGVAVGSSYNEQFF.

The chain recombines TRBV28 with TRBJ2-4, with D unresolved. Germline V gene data show CDR1 as MDHEN and CDR2 as SYDVKM. This CDR3 region has 14 residues. The chain's CDR3 is CAVGPPIAKNIQYF. CDR3 nucleotide sequence: TGTGCTGTTGGGCCCCCCATAGCCAAAAACATTCAGTACTTC.

This sequence joins TRBV3-1 and TRBJ2-7; 8 nucleotides line up with TRBD1. The CDR3 is 15 residues long. Germline loops: CDR1 LGHDT, CDR2 YNNKEL (reference sequence). J was trimmed by 4 bases and V by 0 bases; bases with no gene match: 5. CDR3 in amino acids: CASSQDPGGVYEQYF. CDR3 nucleotides: TGTGCCAGCAGCCAAGATCCAGGGGGCGTTTACGAGCAGTACTTC.

This chain uses TRBV14 with TRBJ2-7; 7 nucleotides line up with TRBD1. The germline gives CDR1 SGHDN, CDR2 FVKESK. V was clipped by 3 bases and J by 3 bases; unmatched bases: 5. This CDR3 region has 14 residues. Here the CDR3 reads CASSHTGTVYEQYF. CDR3 bases: TGTGCCAGCAGCCATACCGGGACAGTCTACGAGCAGTACTTC.

This clonotype has only a few counts. V is TRBV5-1 and J is TRBJ2-2; D is unresolved. CDR3 length equals 14 residues. Germline lookup yields CDR1 SGHRS and CDR2 YFSETQ. The V end lost 6 bases, the J end lost 5 bases, and 14 bases lay between the germline ends. CDR3 amino acids: CASTFRAGTGELFF. CDR3 nucleotides: TGCGCCAGCACGTTCCGGGCTGGAACCGGGGAGCTGTTTTTT.

This clonotype occurred a few times. J is TRBJ1-1 and V is TRBV28; TRBD1 matches at 8 bases. The CDR3 consists of 14 residues. Germline loops: CDR1 MDHEN, CDR2 SYDVKM. The V gene end was trimmed by 4 bases and the J gene end by 3 bases; junction bases not matched to a gene: 4. CDR3 DNA sequence: TGTGCCAGCAGTTCTGGACAGGGTGACACTGAAGCTTTCTTT. As protein: CASSSGQGDTEAFF.